This TCR beta chain was retrieved from a study of CD4 and CD8 cells across lung adenocarcinoma regions. This CDR3 is 14 amino acids long. Germline loops: CDR1 ENHRY, CDR2 SYGVKD. In TCRdb, the PCR reads were re-called with MiXCR into one record per CDR3 protein. The top ten clones hold about 88% of a sample with some 11,000 distinct CDR3 sequences, around 63% of them seen once. The receptor was isolated from a male donor with lung adenocarcinoma. The CD4 and CD8 labels of this study may be unreliable. This sequence joins TRBV10-3 and TRBJ2-5, with 8 bases fitting TRBD2. The sample consisted of CD8+ T cells from the margin of a lung tumor. CDR3 residues: CAGNGGGDQETQYF. DNA of the CDR3: TGTGCGGGCAACGGGGGGGGTGACCAAGAGACCCAGTACTTC.